This record covers a single TCR beta chain. The test was conducted at deep level. The assay was immunoSEQ multiplex PCR, and TCRdb's table has in-frame clones only and misses some. Here the sample spans about 2.4 million clones, around nine tenths being singletons. This sample stems from a study of shared clonotypes between healthy human individuals. The CDR3 contains 16 residues. V lost 3 bases and J 4 bases, leaving 19 bases between the germline ends. Germline V lookup: CDR1 SGHAT, CDR2 FQNNGV. V gene TRBV11-2 combines with J gene TRBJ2-7; the D gene is possibly TRBD1 (6 bases). The sequenced sample was naive CD4+ T cells sorted from blood. Regarding subset: CD45RA+ positively selected. The sequence was collected from a man between 18 and 29 years old in good health. This chain's CDR3 is CASSFSDTPQGYEQYF. CDR3 coding DNA: TGTGCCAGCAGCTTTTCGGACACCCCCCAGGGGTACGAGCAGTACTTC.